This T cell receptor beta chain appears in the sequencing data of a study of cytomegalovirus exposure and HLA in healthy donors (dated by TCRdb to 2016 to 2017). Background on the whole study: A later analysis indicated that the 120 or so validation repertoires were generated on the platform also employed for the approximately 690 repertoires of the first cohort. The study was designed to test whether signatures of past pathogen exposure could be identified by cataloging public T cell receptors. A separate validation cohort of over 95 different subjects was used in addition to the 666-subject first cohort. High-throughput TCR immunosequencing, statistical association of individual TCRs with disease status, and machine learning were combined to predict cytomegalovirus infection status.

The library was produced with the immunoSEQ multiplex PCR assay. Per the authors' processing: To diagnose cytomegalovirus status from the catalog of TCR beta chain sequences, a statistical classification framework was built. TCRdb provides this immuneACCESS table in a form limited to in-frame rearrangements. Some clones are lacking; in checked studies, under half of them reflect an unresolved V gene, and why the rest are absent is not known. Clonal size and the V and J genes are those of that table, whereas D and trimming came from the DNA. The sample contains some 90,000 clones, 95% to 98% of them found a single time. Around 0.78% of the sample comes from the top ten. The full study reports these points: The study gave a list of 150 to 200 TCR beta chains associated with cytomegalovirus. In a later analysis, TCRs clustered in the first cohort were found to also tend to co-occur in the roughly 110 validation repertoires, with 94% of cluster scores above 0. All 120 or so repertoires were used to score co-occurrence in the validation cohort in a later analysis, because that analysis had no HLA typing for the cohort. The authors suggested that the approach could potentially be generalized to other disease states and immunological phenotypes. Most TCR sequences were observed very rarely across donors, whereas some public TCRs were present in many individuals. A few of the identified cytomegalovirus-associated TCR beta chains were confirmed in vitro to be specific for cytomegalovirus antigens. The classifier was reported to diagnose cytomegalovirus status with high specificity and sensitivity in both the original and validation cohorts.

Clipping removes 4 bases from V and 5 bases from J, with 4 as the unmatched junction base count. The CDR3 covers 13 residues, taking in both the cysteine and the phenylalanine. Only the CDR3 portion is preserved as DNA: 39 bases, with reading frame beginning at the first base. The germline V gene yields MGHRA for CDR1 and YSYEKL for CDR2. Comments on this clone: Its antigen is currently not known. One base away there is no much larger clone; base qualities are not given.

Separate from the approximately 670-subject first cohort, the validation cohort of about 120 subjects was the group to which the donors belonged. Sequenced input: PBMCs. The TCR comes from a man aged 18 to 29 in good health and CMV-seronegative. The sequence links TRBV4-1 to TRBJ2-5; 7 bases in the junction line up with TRBD2. The CDR3: CASSREGLETQYF. DNA sequence: TGCGCCAGCAGCCGGGAGGGGTTGGAGACCCAGTACTTC.